This entry lists 2 T cell receptor beta chains sequenced from one sample in a study of blood T cell repertoires in COVID-19. Method: immunoSEQ multiplex PCR; TCRdb's copy keeps in-frame clones and lacks some. Counted here are 200,000 to 300,000 clones, 70% to 85% occurring once; the ten biggest clones make up around 9.6%. Sequencing was carried out using peripheral blood. The receptor source for this set is a woman older than 75 with acute or convalescent COVID-19.

The chain joins TRBV15 to TRBJ2-2; 7 positions match TRBD1. Germline V gene lookup returns CDR1 LNHNV and CDR2 YYDKDF (reference sequence). V shed 1 base, J shed 1 base, and the junction held 3 bases outside the gene matches. The length of the CDR3 is 16 residues. CDR3 sequence reads: CATSRGQGQNTGELFF. For the CDR3, the DNA is TGTGCCACCAGCAGAGGACAGGGCCAGAACACCGGGGAGCTGTTTTTT.

The rearrangement links TRBV6-5 to TRBJ1-4; TRBD1 is a possible D gene (6 bases). Germline CDR1 MNHEY, CDR2 SVGAGI. This CDR3 contains 15 residues. The V and J ends lost 5 bases and 7 bases respectively, with 17 bases between them. CDR3 in amino acids: CASSKWTVGGEKLFF. The CDR3 DNA is TGTGCCAGCAGTAAATGGACAGTTGGGGGTGAAAAACTGTTTTTT.